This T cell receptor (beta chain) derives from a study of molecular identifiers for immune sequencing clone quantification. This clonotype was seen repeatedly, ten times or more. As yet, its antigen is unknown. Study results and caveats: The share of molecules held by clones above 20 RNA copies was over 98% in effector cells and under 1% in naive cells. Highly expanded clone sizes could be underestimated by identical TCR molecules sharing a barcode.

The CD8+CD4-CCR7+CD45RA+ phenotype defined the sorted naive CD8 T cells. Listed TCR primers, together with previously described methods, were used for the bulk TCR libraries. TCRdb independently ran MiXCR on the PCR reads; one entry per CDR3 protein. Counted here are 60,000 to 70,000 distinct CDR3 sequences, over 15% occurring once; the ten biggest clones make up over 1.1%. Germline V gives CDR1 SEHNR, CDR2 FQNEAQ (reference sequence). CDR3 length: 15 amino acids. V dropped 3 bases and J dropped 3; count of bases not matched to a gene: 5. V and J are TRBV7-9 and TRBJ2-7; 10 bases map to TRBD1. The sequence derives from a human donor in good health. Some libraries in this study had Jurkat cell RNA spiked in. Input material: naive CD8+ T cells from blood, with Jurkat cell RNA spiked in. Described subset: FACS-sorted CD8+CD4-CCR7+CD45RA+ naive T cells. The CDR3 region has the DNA TGTGCCAGCAGCTTCCGCGGGACAGGGGTCTACGAGCAGTACTTC. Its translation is CASSFRGTGVYEQYF.